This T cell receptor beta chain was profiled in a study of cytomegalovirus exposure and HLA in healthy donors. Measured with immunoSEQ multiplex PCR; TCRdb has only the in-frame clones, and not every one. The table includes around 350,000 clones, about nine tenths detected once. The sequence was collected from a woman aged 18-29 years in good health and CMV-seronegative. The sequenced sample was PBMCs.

CDR3 nucleotides: TGTGCCAGCAGCTGGTCGACAGGGGCCTTTGGCTACACCTTC. Amino acids: CASSWSTGAFGYTF. This rearrangement joins TRBV5-4 to TRBJ1-2; TRBD1 agrees at 8 bases. Trimming took 3 bases from V and 7 from J; bases not matched to a gene: 8. Germline values: CDR1 SGHNT, CDR2 YYREEE (reference sequence). The CDR3 runs 14 residues.